This T cell receptor beta chain was sequenced during a study of monozygotic twins with inflammatory bowel disease. Study results and limitations: Variability in patient repertoires may have come partly from differing immunosuppressive treatments. On the inverse Simpson index, IBD patients scored lower for TCRbeta diversity than healthy co-twins.

Points on this clonotype: Antigen specificity is unknown.

Germline V lookup: CDR1 MGHRA, CDR2 YSYEKL. The CDR3 spans 15 residues. UMIs containing a 6-nucleotide sample barcode were added via template switching. One entry per CDR3 protein, without DNA, is what TCRdb gives after re-calling the 5' RACE reads. The data include approximately 140,000 distinct CDR3 sequences; the top ten clones carry less than 2.5%. Sample: blood. The clonotype originates from a human donor with ulcerative colitis or Crohn's disease, or a healthy co-twin of an affected twin (not recorded which). The chain couples TRBV4-1 to TRBJ2-7; TCRdb's D call, TRBD1, is unchecked because there is no DNA. CDR3 region: CASSQDPGGVYEQYF.